The sequence of this TCR beta chain was determined in a study of blood T cell repertoires in COVID-19. Study at large: The United States, Italy and Spain provided the acute and convalescent COVID-19 samples. Nucleic acid was either cDNA or gDNA, and it came from T cells, B-cell-depleted T cells, or PBMCs.

Authors' methods: Estimation of nucleated cell counts was performed using reference gene primer amplification. Assay: immunoSEQ multiplex PCR; the TCRdb copy retains only in-frame clones and omits some. V, J and clone size are taken as reported in that table, and D and trimming were inferred from the DNA itself. The repertoire includes hundreds of thousands of clones, about nine tenths of them detected once, and 1.6% sits in the top ten. The receptor was derived from a woman aged 55-69 years who had recovered from COVID-19. The sample comprised peripheral blood.

CDR3 sequence: CASSYRYRGSNYGYTF. The CDR3 DNA is TGTGCCAGCAGTTACCGCTACAGGGGATCTAACTATGGCTACACCTTC. The rearrangement links TRBV6-2 or TRBV6-3 to TRBJ1-2; 7 bases are a match to TRBD1. The CDR3 covers 16 residues. V lost 2 bases, J lost 0 bases, and 6 bases stayed unmatched. Germline CDR1 is MNHEY and CDR2 is SVGEGT.